Below, 23 T cell receptor beta chains from the same sample are listed, as sequenced in a study of T-cell memory formation after mild COVID-19. TCRdb re-called the 5' RACE reads with MiXCR, one entry per CDR3 protein. The data show around 300,000 distinct CDR3 sequences, roughly 18% seen once. Sequenced sample: PBMCs or a T cell subset sorted from them (not recorded which). Every receptor here comes from a man aged 18 to 30 who had mild COVID-19 (a few samples of this study predate the infection). Cell type and time point are not known.

This clonotype showed up many times. The chain couples TRBV12-3 or TRBV12-4 to TRBJ2-5; TRBD1 is a possible D gene (5 bases). V shed 3 bases and J shed 7 bases, with 15 bases lying between them. The CDR3 contains 14 residues. The CDR3 coding sequence is TGTGCCAGCAGTTTTACTGCGCAGGGTGGGACCCAGTACTTC. Residues: CASSFTAQGGTQYF.

DNA of the CDR3: TGTGCCAGCAGCTCCGGGGTGCCCAATGAGCAGTTCTTC. Residues: CASSSGVPNEQFF. The rearrangement links TRBV7-9 to TRBJ2-1; tentative D call: TRBD2 (5 bases). Germline CDR1 reads SEHNR; CDR2 reads FQNEAQ (reference sequence). The V end lost 4 bases, the J end lost 6 bases, and 10 bases lay between the germline ends. This CDR3 has 13 amino acids.

The table lists this clonotype with a few counts. This chain connects TRBV28 to TRBJ2-2; possibly TRBD2 for D (5 bases). V was pared by 7 bases and J by 4 bases, with 7 bases between. Germline CDR1 MDHEN, CDR2 SYDVKM. The CDR3 is 12 residues long. The CDR3 region is CASKGVTGELFF. CDR3 in DNA: TGTGCCAGCAAGGGAGTCACCGGGGAGCTGTTTTTT.

This sequence joins TRBV5-1 and TRBJ2-7; 9 bases fit TRBD1. The trim removed 2 bases at V and 6 bases at J, leaving 12 bases unmatched. CDR3 size: 16 residues. In germline, CDR1 is SGHRS, CDR2 YFSETQ. The CDR3 DNA is TGCGCCAGCAGCTTCGACGGGACAGGGATTTCGGGCGAGCAGTACTTC. Amino acids: CASSFDGTGISGEQYF.

This clonotype was counted a few times. V and J are TRBV5-4 and TRBJ2-5; D is undetermined. Trimming left V 1 base short and J 2 bases short, with 9 bases between. Germline CDR1 SGHNT, CDR2 YYREEE (reference sequence). CDR3 length equals 14 residues. CDR3 sequence reads: CASSLKQGQETQYF. The CDR3 region has the DNA TGTGCCAGCAGCTTGAAACAAGGACAAGAGACCCAGTACTTC.

V usage is TRBV4-3 and J usage is TRBJ2-2; tentative D call: TRBD1 (6 bases). Trimming left V 4 bases short and J 3 bases short, with 24 bases between. CDR1 and CDR2 from the germline V gene are LGHNA and YSLEER. The CDR3 runs 19 residues. CDR3 amino acids: CASSLPSRRGGLDTGELFF. The CDR3 DNA reads as TGCGCCAGCAGCCTCCCGTCACGCAGGGGTGGGTTGGACACCGGGGAGCTGTTTTTT.

This clonotype was observed many times. The genes are TRBV7-2 and TRBJ1-5; no definite D call. The CDR3 runs to 13 residues. V gave up 2 bases and J gave up 3 bases, with 5 bases separating them. Germline-derived CDR1 and CDR2 are SGHTA and FQGNSA. The CDR3 reads CASSLRANQPQHF. CDR3 DNA: TGTGCCAGCAGCTTAAGGGCCAATCAGCCCCAGCATTTT.

The chain links TRBV6-2 or TRBV6-3 to TRBJ1-1; TRBD1 might be the D (5 bases). CDR1 is MNHEY, CDR2 SVGEGT, per germline. The CDR3 consists of 14 residues. The germline V and J ends were trimmed by 2 bases and 4 bases, with 11 bases remaining between them. The CDR3 protein is CASSYQGYGTEAFF. In DNA, the CDR3 is TGTGCCAGCAGTTACCAGGGTTATGGCACTGAAGCTTTCTTT.

This clonotype was counted between two and nine times. V usage is TRBV5-1 and J usage is TRBJ1-2; D gene ambiguous. This CDR3 has 12 amino acids. CDR1 and CDR2 from the germline V gene are SGHRS and YFSETQ. The V end lost 0 bases, the J end lost 2 bases, and 2 bases lay between the germline ends. The CDR3 DNA sequence: TGCGCCAGCAGCTTGGACAACTATGGCTACACCTTC. Translation gives CASSLDNYGYTF.

This rearrangement joins TRBV7-6 to TRBJ2-1; 10 bases map to TRBD1. This CDR3 region has 17 residues. The V gene end was trimmed by 5 bases and the J gene end by 5 bases; junction bases not matched to a gene: 12. CDR1 and CDR2 from the germline V gene are SGHVS and FNYEAQ. The chain's CDR3 is CASSRGGGTGVDNEQFF. CDR3 DNA: TGTGCCAGCAGCCGTGGCGGCGGGACAGGGGTGGACAATGAGCAGTTCTTC.

A few counts support this clonotype. The J gene is TRBJ2-5, the V gene TRBV7-9, with 7 bases identical to TRBD2. Per germline, CDR1 SEHNR and CDR2 FQNEAQ (reference sequence). The junction had 13 bases not matched to a gene; V was cut back by 5 bases and J by 1 base. The CDR3 is 17 residues long. The CDR3 reads CASSLLGGGVPQETQYF. Written as DNA, the CDR3 is TGTGCCAGCAGCCTACTGGGTGGGGGGGTACCCCAAGAGACCCAGTACTTC.

There are a few counts of this clonotype. The rearrangement uses TRBV29-1 and TRBJ2-1; 7 bases map to TRBD1. CDR3 length: 17 residues. Germline assignment: CDR1 SQVTM and CDR2 ANQGSEA. The V and J ends lost 0 bases and 3 bases, in that order; junction bases with no gene match: 11. CDR3 residues: CSVEDKDRPPYYNEQFF. The CDR3 DNA is TGCAGCGTTGAAGATAAGGACAGGCCTCCCTACTACAATGAGCAGTTCTTC.

This clonotype was detected a few times. The rearrangement links TRBV5-1 to TRBJ2-5; 10 nucleotides agree with TRBD2. Trimming removed 5 bases from V and 2 bases from J; junction bases left unmatched: 6. Per germline, CDR1 SGHRS and CDR2 YFSETQ. The CDR3 consists of 15 residues. CDR3 DNA sequence: TGCGCCAGCAGATTTAGCGGGGGGCGGCAAGAGACCCAGTACTTC. This encodes CASRFSGGRQETQYF.

This clonotype was detected many times. The chain employs TRBV5-1 and TRBJ2-1, with 8 bases identical to TRBD2. CDR1 is SGHRS and CDR2 is YFSETQ in the germline V gene. The CDR3 has 14 residues. With 3 bases clipped from V and 3 bases from J, the junction kept 2 bases outside the gene matches. CDR3 in DNA: TGCGCCAGCAGCTCCCGGGGGGGCTACAATGAGCAGTTCTTC. Protein product: CASSSRGGYNEQFF.

This clonotype appeared a few times. Sequence at one end of the junction differs from germline and may be a read error. The genes are TRBV11-2 and TRBJ1-2, with a tentative D call TRBD1 (5 bases). Germline V gene data show CDR1 as SGHAT and CDR2 as FQNNGV. The CDR3 totals 14 residues. As DNA, the CDR3 is TGTGCCAGCAGCATAGATACAGGAAGGGGAGGCTACACCTTC. The encoded protein is CASSIDTGRGGYTF.

The V and J genes are TRBV5-1 and TRBJ2-2; a weak D match, TRBD2 (7 bases). The V gene lost 7 bases and the J gene lost 2 bases, with 18 bases spanning the gap. Germline lookup yields CDR1 SGHRS and CDR2 YFSETQ. The CDR3 contains 16 residues. CDR3 sequence reads: CASGVRGASNTGELFF. As DNA, the CDR3 is TGCGCCAGCGGGGTCCGGGGGGCAAGTAACACCGGGGAGCTGTTTTTT.

The J gene is TRBJ2-3, the V gene TRBV2, with D possibly matching TRBD2 (5 bases). Germline loops: CDR1 SNHLY, CDR2 FYNNEI. CDR3 length: 14 residues. V lost 7 bases, J lost 3 bases, and 14 bases lay in between. The CDR3 is CASTAGLSTDTQYF. DNA of the CDR3: TGTGCCAGCACCGCGGGCTTGTCGACAGATACGCAGTATTTT.

The chain joins TRBV2 to TRBJ2-3; weak D call: TRBD2 (7 bases). The germline V gene encodes CDR1 SNHLY and CDR2 FYNNEI. This CDR3 comprises 15 residues. V was trimmed by 4 bases and J by 5 bases, leaving 16 bases between them. The CDR3 bases are TGTGCCAGCAGTGCAGGACAGTGGGAGGGAGATACGCAGTATTTT. Residues: CASSAGQWEGDTQYF.

This clonotype was picked up many times. This chain connects TRBV5-1 to TRBJ2-6; D unclear. Germline CDR1 SGHRS, CDR2 YFSETQ. Deletions cut 6 bases from V and 1 base from J, with 8 bases between. The CDR3 loop spans 14 amino acids. The CDR3 DNA sequence: TGCGCCAGCAATAGGCGATCTGGGGCCAACGTCCTGACTTTC. Translation: CASNRRSGANVLTF.

This clonotype was seen a handful of times. The J gene is TRBJ1-1, the V gene TRBV3-1, with TRBD1 matching 7 bases. Germline V CDR1 and CDR2: LGHDT, YNNKEL (reference sequence). The CDR3 covers 12 residues. V was pared by 4 bases and J by 8 bases, with 4 bases of the junction left unmatched. CDR3 sequence: CASSPDRLEAFF. The CDR3 DNA reads as TGTGCCAGCAGCCCGGACAGGCTAGAAGCTTTCTTT.

This clonotype has only a few counts. The CDR3, as DNA: TGCAGCGTTGAACCCGGGATACTAAACACTGAAGCTTTCTTT. The encoded protein is CSVEPGILNTEAFF. J is TRBJ1-1 and V is TRBV29-1; no firm D call. Germline loops: CDR1 SQVTM, CDR2 ANQGSEA. Deletions cut 2 bases from V and 2 bases from J, with 12 bases between. The CDR3 loop spans 14 amino acids.

The sample holds a few counts of this clonotype. The chain employs TRBV21-1 and TRBJ2-2; TRBD2, as called in the table, went unchecked against the DNA. TRBV21-1 is termed a pseudogene. CDR3 length equals 16 residues. CDR3 coding DNA: TGTGCCAGCAGCAAAAGAAGAGGGCCGGTCACCGGGGAGCTGTTTTTT. Its translation is CASSKRRGPVTGELFF.

The CDR3 bases are TGCGCCAGCAGCGGGGGACAGGGGGGCGAGGGGTACATTCAGTACTTC. This codes for CASSGGQGGEGYIQYF. V usage is TRBV5-1 and J usage is TRBJ2-4, with 11 bases matching TRBD1. From germline, CDR1 is SGHRS and CDR2 YFSETQ. Trimming took 4 bases from V and 8 from J; bases not matched to a gene: 11. This CDR3 region has 16 residues.